This TCR beta chain was obtained from a study of molecular identifiers for immune sequencing clone quantification. Points from the study as a whole: Clonotypes topping 20 RNA copies carried over 97% of effector molecules but under 1% of naive ones. Highly expanded clone sizes could be underestimated through barcode sharing by identical TCR molecules.

It was with previously described methods and listed TCR primers that bulk TCR libraries were made. One entry per CDR3 protein results from TCRdb running MiXCR on the PCR reads. The sample has hundreds of thousands of distinct CDR3 sequences, 24% seen once. Germline CDR1 and CDR2: MNHEY and SVGEGT. V was clipped by 0 bases and J by 0 bases, with 15 bases between them. The CDR3 is 18 residues long. In this sample, this clonotype turned up many times. Its antigen is as yet unknown. The sample comprised naive CD8+ T cells from blood, with Jurkat cell RNA spiked in. Subset noted: FACS-sorted CD8+CD4-CCR7+CD45RA+ naive T cells. The chain carries TRBV6-2 or TRBV6-3 and TRBJ1-5; D gene uncertain. The clonotype was recovered from a human donor in good health. Some libraries in this study had Jurkat cell RNA spiked in. CDR3 region: CASSYSIAEKYSNQPQHF. The CDR3 region has the DNA TGTGCCAGCAGTTACTCGATAGCAGAGAAGTATAGCAATCAGCCCCAGCATTTT.